This T cell receptor beta chain was sequenced in a study of blood T cells in healthy people across ages. Extraction yielded at least 5 micrograms of total RNA per sample. It was with a sample-barcoded 5' primer and a J-beta primer mix that a second PCR of roughly 7 to 11 cycles was run. The template-switch adaptor, which had 12 random nucleotides, put a tag on each cDNA molecule. TCRdb used MiXCR to reprocess the 5' RACE reads, holding one entry per CDR3 protein. The repertoire holds 1.5 million to 1.9 million distinct CDR3 sequences, 35% to 45% seen once, with over 3.5% in the top ten. As regards this clonotype: What it binds is not known.

The CDR3 sequence is 14 residues long. Germline V gene data show CDR1 as SGHTA and CDR2 as FQGNSA. With V trimmed by 5 bases and J by 6 bases, 9 bases remained unmatched. Study-level results: TCR beta diversity per million T cells fell roughly linearly with age. Conclusively comparing naive with antigen-experienced cells was impossible with unsorted PBMCs.

The source is a woman in her late teens or twenties in good health. The specimen sequenced was blood. The chain employs TRBV7-2 and TRBJ1-1; 7 bases fit TRBD1. CDR3 DNA sequence: TGTGCCAGCAGCATGGACAGGTCGATCCCTGAAGCTTTCTTT. Translating gives CASSMDRSIPEAFF.